These 3 T cell receptor beta chains were sequenced from one sample in a study of identical twins. TCRdb re-called the 5' RACE reads with MiXCR, one entry per CDR3 protein. The table shows around 960,000 distinct CDR3 sequences, with about 12% occurring only once. The sample also formed part of further work on yellow fever vaccine responses in identical twins.

The sample consisted of PBMCs. The receptors originated from a woman under 30 in good health.

This clonotype was counted a few times. V is TRBV27 and J is TRBJ1-5; D perhaps matches TRBD1 (6 bases). The CDR3 sequence is 14 residues long. Between the trimmed V and J ends, which lost 5 bases and 4 bases, there was a span of 12 bases. CDR1 and CDR2 from the germline V gene are MNHEY and SMNVEV (reference sequence). In DNA form, the CDR3 reads TGTGCCAGCAGTATAAGTCAGGGGAATCAGCCCCAGCATTTT. This encodes CASSISQGNQPQHF.

The J gene is TRBJ2-2, the V gene TRBV5-1, with D perhaps matching TRBD2 (5 bases). Trimming took off 3 bases at V and 0 bases at J, with 9 bases between the two ends. The length of the CDR3 is 15 residues. Germline loops: CDR1 SGHRS, CDR2 YFSETQ. CDR3: CASSSSPANTGELFF. CDR3 DNA sequence: TGCGCCAGCAGCTCTAGCCCCGCGAACACCGGGGAGCTGTTTTTT.

This clonotype was counted a few times. This chain links TRBV20-1 with TRBJ1-4; D gene unclear. This CDR3 has 16 residues. Looked up from germline, CDR1 is DFQATT and CDR2 is SNEGSKA (reference sequence). V was trimmed by 3 bases and J by 3 bases, leaving 17 bases between them. This CDR3 reads CSARGSQARPNEKLFF. CDR3 in DNA: TGCAGTGCTAGGGGTAGTCAGGCAAGACCTAATGAAAAACTGTTTTTT.